The entry below describes one TCR beta chain. The sample originates from a study of blood T cell repertoires in COVID-19. Study information: In each case, the material was cDNA or gDNA derived from T cells, B-cell-depleted T cells, or PBMCs.

Data came from immunoSEQ multiplex PCR; TCRdb stores just in-frame clones and leaves some out. This table holds around 32,000 clones, 90% found once. The sequenced sample was peripheral blood. The receptor was isolated from a man between 65 and 85 years old with active or convalescent COVID-19.

This chain's CDR3 is CASSLEGDGYTF. The CDR3 coding sequence is TGTGCCAGCAGCTTAGAGGGGGACGGCTACACCTTC. V usage is TRBV7-8 and J usage is TRBJ1-2; the D gene is possibly TRBD1 (6 bases). The CDR3 has 12 amino acids. Trimming took off 1 base at V and 8 bases at J, with 8 bases between the two ends. Germline lookup yields CDR1 SGHVS and CDR2 FQNEAQ.